Listed here is a single T cell receptor (beta chain). The antigen is unknown. PCR employed 60 Vbeta and 13 Jbeta primers. Generated by immunoSEQ multiplex PCR, the TCRdb table keeps only in-frame clones and is missing some. The sample lists 150,000 to 200,000 clones, more than 75% occurring once. The data are from a study of cytomegalovirus exposure and HLA in healthy donors. Study results and caveats: A later analysis linked a missense variant in DCLRE1C to the trimming of TCR beta V and J genes.

The CDR3 totals 17 residues. Per the germline V gene, CDR1 is LGHNA and CDR2 is YSLEER. V trimming: 0 bases; J trimming: 2 bases; junction bases outside the gene matches: 7. The TCR originated in a woman aged 50 to 60 in good health and CMV-seronegative. This chain joins TRBV4-3 and TRBJ2-3, with TRBD2 identical over 8 bases. Sequenced: PBMCs. Here the CDR3 DNA reads TGCGCCAGCAGCCAAGATGCGGCGGGGGGCGTCACAGATACGCAGTATTTT. Translation gives CASSQDAAGGVTDTQYF.